This T cell receptor beta chain was found in a study of T cell responses to AZD1222 COVID-19 vaccine. Whole-study results and caveats: Vaccine-associated CD4 TCRs spanned spike, dominant at 160-218 and 743-854. Of spike-specific TCRs, nearly half reportedly target regions left unmutated in variants.

The trim removed 6 bases at V and 6 bases at J, leaving 13 bases unmatched. Looked up from germline, CDR1 is MNHEY and CDR2 is SMNVEV (reference sequence). The CDR3 totals 16 residues. Sequencing was performed with immunoSEQ multiplex PCR; in TCRdb, only in-frame clones are kept and a portion is missing. This table holds 100,000 to 150,000 clones, 88% found once. Comment on this clone: The target antigen is unknown.

The material sequenced was peripheral blood, taken 28 days after the second AZD1222 dose. The sequence came from an adult who received the AZD1222 COVID-19 vaccine. V is TRBV27 and J is TRBJ1-4; 7 nucleotides agree with TRBD1. The CDR3 reads CASRKRPGTADEKLFF. The CDR3, as DNA: TGTGCCAGCAGGAAGAGACCCGGGACAGCTGATGAAAAACTGTTTTTT. Using reference TRBV27 and TRBJ1-4 for the parts outside the CDR3, the full variable domain is EAQVTQNPRYLITVTGKKLTVTCSQNMNHEYMSWYRQDPGLGLRQIYYSMNVEVTDKGDVPEGYKVSRKEKRNFPLILESPSPNQTSLYFCASRKRPGTADEKLFFGSGTQLSVL.